This TCR beta chain was documented in a study of breast tumors, draining lymph nodes, adjacent tissues. A single record per CDR3 protein comes from TCRdb applying MiXCR to the multiplex PCR reads. The sample has about 300,000 distinct CDR3 sequences, around 30% seen once; the top ten hold roughly 1.2%. The lymph nodes were axillary draining lymph nodes from breast cancer patients. Study-level results: Data fit most tumor T cells coming from lymph node, expanding in tumor. That most tumor T cells come from lymph nodes remained unproven. Tumor TCR diversity was below lymph nodes but above nontumor tissue. Compared with basal-like, luminal-like tumors shared significantly more repertoire with nontumor tissue.

With respect to this clonotype: Its target is not known. One end of the junction does not line up with germline, which may come from a read error.

CDR1 is DFQATT, CDR2 SNEGSKA, per germline (reference sequence). The CDR3 is made up of 14 amino acids. The rearrangement uses TRBV20-1 and TRBJ2-3; TRBD2 matches 7 bases. The clonotype originates from a female donor with breast cancer. Some clones in this sample may be carry-over from other donors' samples. What was sequenced was axillary lymph node tissue. The CDR3 sequence is CGASNAGVFDTQYF. CDR3 nucleotides: TGCGGTGCCTCTAATGCGGGAGTATTCGATACGCAGTATTTC.